The 9 T cell receptor beta chains below come from one sample, sequenced in a study of shared clonotypes between healthy human individuals. Terminally differentiated effector memory CD45RA+ cells were excluded by CCR7 positive selection of CD45RO-negative cells. TCRdb's copy holds only in-frame clones and misses some; the assay was immunoSEQ multiplex PCR. Altogether about 1,900,000 clones are present, around 96% being singletons, with the ten largest covering less than 1.5%. The sequenced sample consisted of naive CD8+ T cells sorted from blood. These receptors were taken from a man between 18 and 35 years old in good health.

Only one count was recorded for this clone. The J gene is TRBJ2-1, the V gene TRBV19; 14 bases are a match to TRBD2. Trimming removed 8 bases from V and 1 base from J; junction bases left unmatched: 4. Per the germline V gene, CDR1 is LNHDA and CDR2 is SQIVND (reference sequence). This CDR3 contains 16 residues. The CDR3 DNA sequence: TGTGCCAGTGGACTAGCGGGGGGCCTTTCCTACAATGAGCAGTTCTTC. It translates to CASGLAGGLSYNEQFF. Full variable domain (rest looked up from reference TRBV19 and TRBJ2-1): DGGITQSPKYLFRKEGQNVTLSCEQNLNHDAMYWYRQDPGQGLRLIYYSQIVNDFQKGDIAEGYSVSREKKESFPLTVTSAQKNPTAFYLCASGLAGGLSYNEQFFGPGTRLTVL.

V and J are TRBV9 and TRBJ2-2; 7 bases line up with TRBD2. V shed 1 base, J shed 4 bases, and the junction held 13 bases outside the gene matches. This CDR3 is built from 18 residues. Per germline, CDR1 SGDLS and CDR2 YYNGEE. The CDR3 region is CASSVWASGGGITGELFF. In DNA form, the CDR3 reads TGTGCCAGCAGCGTATGGGCTAGCGGAGGCGGAATCACCGGGGAGCTGTTTTTT.

In its sample, this clone was seen once. The V and J genes are TRBV27 and TRBJ2-2; D gene unclear. The CDR3 spans 14 residues. Per the germline V gene, CDR1 is MNHEY and CDR2 is SMNVEV (reference sequence). Trimming took off 2 bases at V and 4 bases at J, with 8 bases between the two ends. CDR3 nucleotides: TGTGCCAGCAGTTTAGTAGGGATCACCGGGGAGCTGTTTTTT. Its protein is CASSLVGITGELFF.

The chain joins TRBV5-1 to TRBJ2-7; D call uncertain. The CDR3 is made up of 13 amino acids. Trimming took 2 bases from V and 0 from J, leaving 6 bases between them. Germline CDR1 is SGHRS and CDR2 is YFSETQ. This CDR3 is CASSFTVSYEQYF. The CDR3 nucleotides read TGCGCCAGCAGCTTTACAGTCTCCTACGAGCAGTACTTC.

CDR3 loop: CASSLTGDNQPQHF. In DNA form, the CDR3 reads TGTGCCAGCAGTTTAACGGGGGACAATCAGCCCCAGCATTTT. The chain recombines TRBV28 with TRBJ1-5; D is possibly TRBD1 (5 bases). Deletions cut 2 bases from V and 3 bases from J, with 8 bases between. The germline V gene has CDR1 MDHEN and CDR2 SYDVKM. This CDR3 is 14 amino acids long.

The J gene is TRBJ2-7, the V gene TRBV13; 9 nucleotides match TRBD2. Germline values: CDR1 PRHDT, CDR2 FYEKMQ (reference sequence). V was pared by 6 bases and J by 7 bases, with 16 bases of the junction left unmatched. CDR3 length: 16 residues. The CDR3 region has the DNA TGTGCCAGCAGTTTCGCCGTAGCGGGAGAAAGGGGGGAGCAGTACTTC. Translation: CASSFAVAGERGEQYF.

To note about this clone: This same CDR3 is encoded by further DNA sequences in the sample. The rearrangement uses TRBV4-1 and TRBJ1-2; TRBD1 might be the D (6 bases). The CDR3 extends over 16 amino acids. Trimming stripped 0 bases from V and 1 base from J, with 12 bases between. CDR1 MGHRA and CDR2 YSYEKL come from the germline V gene. The CDR3 loop is CASSQDPQGLNYGYTF. The DNA of the CDR3 is TGCGCCAGCAGCCAAGATCCACAGGGCCTTAACTATGGCTACACCTTC.

The genes are TRBV7-9 and TRBJ1-4; maybe TRBD1 (6 bases). Between the trimmed V and J ends, which lost 4 bases and 8 bases, there was a span of 23 bases. The CDR3 runs to 17 residues. CDR1 and CDR2 from the germline V gene are SEHNR and FQNEAQ (reference sequence). The CDR3 nucleotides read TGTGCCAGCAGCTGGACAGATGGCCGTGAGAGATTAGAAAAACTGTTTTTT. Its protein product is CASSWTDGRERLEKLFF.

This clone appeared once. This chain uses TRBV19 with TRBJ2-5; D ambiguous. V was cut by 0 bases and J by 2 bases, with 13 bases left in between. The germline V gene has CDR1 LNHDA and CDR2 SQIVND (reference sequence). This CDR3 contains 16 residues. The CDR3 bases are TGTGCCAGTAGTATAGATCGGGTTAGCTCTCAAGAGACCCAGTACTTC. As protein: CASSIDRVSSQETQYF.